These 13 T cell receptor beta chains share one sample of origin, sequenced in a study of CD8+ T cells in alopecia areata (dated by TCRdb to between 2018 and 2020). In the paper's terms, the time point label means: baseline before oral tofacitinib. Library preparation employed the immunoSEQ multiplex PCR assay. RNA was extracted from all samples and reverse transcribed into cDNA as template for TCR sequencing. Entries here come from immuneACCESS through TCRdb and include only in-frame sequences with V and J called. Some clones fail to appear in such tables; in the studies checked, an unresolved V gene covers under half of the shortfall, and the cause of the remainder is unknown. The sample table records 150,000 to 200,000 clones; approximately 56% of these occur just once. The top ten clones comprise roughly 14% of the sample. The sample consisted of CD4+ T cells sorted from blood, taken at week 0. These receptors all come from a human donor with alopecia areata.

CDR3 sequence reads: CASSPRLTAETQYF. Written as DNA, the CDR3 is TGCGCCAGCAGCCCTCGACTGACGGCAGAGACCCAGTACTTC. The rearrangement joins TRBV5-1 to TRBJ2-5; the D is unclear. V was cut by 4 bases and J by 4 bases, with 14 bases left in between. Germline CDR1 is SGHRS and CDR2 is YFSETQ. The CDR3 spans 14 residues.

The chain recombines TRBV4-2 with TRBJ2-5; D perhaps matches TRBD2 (5 bases). Germline V gene lookup returns CDR1 LGHNA and CDR2 YNFKEQ. V shed 2 bases and J shed 3 bases, with 7 bases lying between them. The CDR3 extends over 13 amino acids. In nucleotides, the CDR3 is TGTGCCAGCAGCCAAATCGGGGAAGAGACCCAGTACTTC. This sequence encodes CASSQIGEETQYF.

CDR3 coding DNA: TGCAGCGTAGCCGGGACTAGCGTGGTCGGGGAGCTGTTTTTT. It translates to CSVAGTSVVGELFF. The V and J genes are TRBV29-1 and TRBJ2-2; 10 bases fit TRBD2. The CDR3 consists of 14 residues. V dropped 6 bases and J dropped 7; count of bases not matched to a gene: 8. From germline, CDR1 is SQVTM and CDR2 ANQGSEA.

This clone was seen only a few times. The chain is built from TRBV29-1 and TRBJ1-1; TRBD1 matches at 7 bases. Trimming removed 4 bases from V and 5 bases from J; junction bases left unmatched: 4. This CDR3 contains 12 residues. From germline, CDR1 is SQVTM and CDR2 ANQGSEA. In nucleotides, the CDR3 is TGCAGCGTTGTTGGCAGGGGGACTGAAGCTTTCTTT. Its translation is CSVVGRGTEAFF.

This clone turned up a few times. DNA of the CDR3: TGTGCCAGTAGTATAGATGATAGCTCCTACAATGAGCAGTTCTTC. Amino acids: CASSIDDSSYNEQFF. J is TRBJ2-1 and V is TRBV19; no clear D gene. The V and J ends lost 0 bases and 0 bases respectively, with 6 bases between them. CDR1 and CDR2 from the germline V gene are LNHDA and SQIVND (reference sequence). This CDR3 has 15 amino acids.

The gene calls are TRBV27 and TRBJ2-3; no clear D. Trimming removed 5 bases from V and 0 bases from J, with 9 bases in between. Germline V gives CDR1 MNHEY, CDR2 SMNVEV (reference sequence). The CDR3 has 14 amino acids. The CDR3 loop reads CASSAPTSTDTQYF. In DNA, the CDR3 is TGTGCCAGCAGTGCCCCTACAAGCACAGATACGCAGTATTTT.

This chain joins TRBV6-5 and TRBJ2-3; D assignment may be TRBD1 or TRBD2 (5 bases each). The CDR3 covers 15 residues. Trimming removed 2 bases from V and 0 bases from J, with 9 bases in between. Per germline, CDR1 MNHEY and CDR2 SVGAGI. CDR3 in DNA: TGTGCCAGCAGTTACCGAGGGGCTAGCACAGATACGCAGTATTTT. Its translation: CASSYRGASTDTQYF.

The chain is built from TRBV29-1 and TRBJ2-3; D might be TRBD1 or TRBD2, each matching 5 bases. Germline V lookup: CDR1 SQVTM, CDR2 ANQGSEA. The CDR3 runs 15 residues. Deletions cut 6 bases from V and 2 bases from J, with 18 bases between. In DNA, the CDR3 is TGCAGCGTAGGGACCTTCCAGGAGACCACAGATACGCAGTATTTT. This translates into CSVGTFQETTDTQYF.

This clone was seen more than once but under ten times. The chain carries TRBV29-1 and TRBJ2-7, with D tentatively TRBD1 (7 bases). The CDR3 sequence is 14 residues long. With 3 bases removed from V and 8 bases from J, the gap between germline ends came to 20 bases. Germline V lookup: CDR1 SQVTM, CDR2 ANQGSEA. CDR3 nucleotides: TGCAGCGTTGACGCCCCAGGGGCAGGGGGGCAGCAGTACTTC. It translates to CSVDAPGAGGQQYF.

The chain couples TRBV29-1 to TRBJ1-1; D is perhaps TRBD1 (5 bases). Per the germline V gene, CDR1 is SQVTM and CDR2 is ANQGSEA. Trimming removed 7 bases from V and 2 bases from J, with 11 bases in between. The CDR3 spans 12 residues. CDR3 in amino acids: CSGYTGNTEAFF. In DNA form, the CDR3 reads TGCAGCGGATACACAGGAAACACTGAAGCTTTCTTT.

This chain uses TRBV5-1 with TRBJ1-2; D gene unclear. Trimming removed 4 bases at V and 4 bases at J, with 14 bases between. Germline V gives CDR1 SGHRS, CDR2 YFSETQ. The CDR3 covers 14 residues. The DNA of the CDR3 is TGCGCCAGCAGCCCCGGGGAGGGTACCTATGGCTACACCTTC. This translates into CASSPGEGTYGYTF. The entire variable domain, with the rest obtained from reference TRBV5-1 and TRBJ1-2, is as follows: KAGVTQTPRYLIKTRGQQVTLSCSPISGHRSVSWYQQTPGQGLQFLFEYFSETQRNKGNFPGRFSGRQFSNSRSEMNVSTLELGDSALYLCASSPGEGTYGYTFGSGTRLTVV.

This clone appeared a few times. This chain links TRBV6-1 with TRBJ2-5; D ambiguous. The CDR3 has 13 residues. Trimming cost V 3 bases and J 9 bases, with 14 bases left between them. CDR1 is MNHNS and CDR2 is SASEGT in the germline V gene. The CDR3 DNA is TGTGCCAGCAGTGATCGCCCGCTCTCGGCCCAGTACTTC. This sequence encodes CASSDRPLSAQYF.

This chain uses TRBV2 with TRBJ2-5; D is undetermined. Germline CDR1 SNHLY, CDR2 FYNNEI. The V gene lost 5 bases and the J gene lost 1 base, with 8 bases spanning the gap. This CDR3 region has 13 residues. The DNA of the CDR3 is TGTGCCAGCAGTTTCGGCAGCCAAGAGACCCAGTACTTC. Residues: CASSFGSQETQYF.